A selection of T cell receptor beta chains follows, all from one sample in a study of cytomegalovirus exposure and HLA in healthy donors. This table comes from immunoSEQ multiplex PCR, and its TCRdb copy is limited to in-frame clones, with some not included. Here the sample spans more than 95,000 clones, around 80% being singletons. Sequenced: PBMCs. All receptors come from a man aged 35 to 55 in good health and CMV-seropositive. Each CDR3 is given with its conserved first and last residue. The order of the fields is V gene, J gene, CDR3 protein.

>TRBV4-3|TRBJ2-7
CASSQGPDSYEQYF
>TRBV11-2|TRBJ1-5
CASSLGNLQGGKGNQPQHF
>TRBV19|TRBJ1-1
CASSIGADRGRGNTEAFF
>TRBV12-5|TRBJ1-4
CASGLHIRDTNEKLFF
>TRBV7-9|TRBJ2-2
CASSLALWQEGTGELFF
>TRBV4-2|TRBJ1-4
CASSRNRGPDEKLFF
>TRBV7-3|TRBJ2-7
CASSSGQGAHEQYF
>TRBV11-3|TRBJ2-3
CASSLGLAVTDTQYF
>TRBV7-7|TRBJ2-1
CASARAQGGEQFF
>TRBV5-1|TRBJ1-2
CASSLDGQGWSYGYTF
>TRBV18|TRBJ2-5
CASSPLGGDETQYF
>TRBV7-2|TRBJ1-4
CASSSYSEKLFF
>TRBV11-2|TRBJ2-2
CASSRLGTGELFF
>TRBV6-5|TRBJ1-2
CASSLQGGHDGYTF
>TRBV18|TRBJ2-3
CASSPLRGGSTDTQYF
>TRBV5-5|TRBJ2-5
CASSSTGGRETQYF
>TRBV18|TRBJ1-1
CASSLGTGNTEAFF
>TRBV30|TRBJ2-1
CAWRESGSSYNEQFF
>TRBV5-6|TRBJ2-7
CASSYRGLADYEQYF